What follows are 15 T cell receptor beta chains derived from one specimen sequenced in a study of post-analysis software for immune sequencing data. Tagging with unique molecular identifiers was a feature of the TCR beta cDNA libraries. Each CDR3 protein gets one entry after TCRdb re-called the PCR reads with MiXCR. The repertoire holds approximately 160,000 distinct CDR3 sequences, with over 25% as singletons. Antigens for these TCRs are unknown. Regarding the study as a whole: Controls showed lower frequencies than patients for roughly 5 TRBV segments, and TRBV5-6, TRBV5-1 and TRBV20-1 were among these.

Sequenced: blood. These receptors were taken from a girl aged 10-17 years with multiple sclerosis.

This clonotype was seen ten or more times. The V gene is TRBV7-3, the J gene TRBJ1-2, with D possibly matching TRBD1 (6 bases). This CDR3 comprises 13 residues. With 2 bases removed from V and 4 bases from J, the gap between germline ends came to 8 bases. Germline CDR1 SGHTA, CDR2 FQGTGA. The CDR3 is CASSLGGLYGYTF. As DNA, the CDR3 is TGTGCCAGCAGCTTAGGGGGGCTCTATGGCTACACCTTC. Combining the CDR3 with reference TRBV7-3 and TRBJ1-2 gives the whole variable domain GAGVSQTPSNKVTEKGKYVELRCDPISGHTALYWYRQSLGQGPEFLIYFQGTGAADDSGLPNDRFFAVRPEGSVSTLKIQRTERGDSAVYLCASSLGGLYGYTFGSGTRLTVV.

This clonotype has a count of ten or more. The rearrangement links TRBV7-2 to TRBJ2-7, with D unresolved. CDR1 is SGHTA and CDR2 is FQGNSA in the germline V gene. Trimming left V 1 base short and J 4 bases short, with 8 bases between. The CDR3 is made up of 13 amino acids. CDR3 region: CASSLGRIYEQYF. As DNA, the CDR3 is TGTGCCAGCAGCTTAGGCAGGATTTACGAGCAGTACTTC.

In DNA, the CDR3 is TGCGCCAGCAGCTGGAGGGCAGGGAACACTGAAGCTTTCTTT. Residues: CASSWRAGNTEAFF. This chain links TRBV5-1 with TRBJ1-1; no clear D. The V gene lost 3 bases and the J gene lost 1 base, with 10 bases spanning the gap. Germline values: CDR1 SGHRS, CDR2 YFSETQ. The CDR3 length is 14 residues. The variable domain in full, completed from reference TRBV5-1 and TRBJ1-1, reads KAGVTQTPRYLIKTRGQQVTLSCSPISGHRSVSWYQQTPGQGLQFLFEYFSETQRNKGNFPGRFSGRQFSNSRSEMNVSTLELGDSALYLCASSWRAGNTEAFFGQGTRLTVV.

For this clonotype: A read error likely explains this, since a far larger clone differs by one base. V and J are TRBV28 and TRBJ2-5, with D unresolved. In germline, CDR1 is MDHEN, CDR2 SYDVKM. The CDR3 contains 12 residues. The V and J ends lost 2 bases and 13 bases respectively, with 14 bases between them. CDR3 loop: CASSLTGYERYF. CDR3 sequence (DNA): TGTGCCAGCAGTTTAACCGGCTACGAGCGGTACTTC.

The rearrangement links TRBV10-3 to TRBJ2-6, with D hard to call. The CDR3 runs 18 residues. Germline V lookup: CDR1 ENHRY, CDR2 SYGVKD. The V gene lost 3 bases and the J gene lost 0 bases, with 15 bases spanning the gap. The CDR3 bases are TGTGCCATCAGTGATATAAGTAAACCCCTCTCTGGGGCCAACGTCCTGACTTTC. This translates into CAISDISKPLSGANVLTF.

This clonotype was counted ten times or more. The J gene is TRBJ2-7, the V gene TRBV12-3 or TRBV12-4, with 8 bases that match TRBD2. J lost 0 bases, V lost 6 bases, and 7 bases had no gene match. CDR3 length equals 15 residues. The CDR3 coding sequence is TGTGCCAGCAGGGCTCTCGGGAGGGACTCCTACGAGCAGTACTTC. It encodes CASRALGRDSYEQYF.

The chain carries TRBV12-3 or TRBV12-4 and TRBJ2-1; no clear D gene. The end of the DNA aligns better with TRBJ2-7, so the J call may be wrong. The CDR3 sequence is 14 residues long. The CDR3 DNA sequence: TGTGCCAGCAGCAGCCGGAGCTCCTACAATGAGCAGTACTTC. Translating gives CASSSRSSYNEQYF.

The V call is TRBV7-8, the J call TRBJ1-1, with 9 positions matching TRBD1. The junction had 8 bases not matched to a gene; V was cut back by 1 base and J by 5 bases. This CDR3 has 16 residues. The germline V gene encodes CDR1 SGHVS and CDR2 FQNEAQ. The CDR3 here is CASSLGHRGLGTEAFF. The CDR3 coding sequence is TGTGCCAGCAGCTTAGGACACAGGGGGCTGGGGACTGAAGCTTTCTTT.

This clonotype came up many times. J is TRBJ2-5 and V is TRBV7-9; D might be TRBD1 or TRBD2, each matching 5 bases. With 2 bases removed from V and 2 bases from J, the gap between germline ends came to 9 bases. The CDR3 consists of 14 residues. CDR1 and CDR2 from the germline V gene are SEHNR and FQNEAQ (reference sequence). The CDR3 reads CASSLTGPQETQYF. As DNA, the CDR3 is TGTGCCAGCAGCTTAACGGGACCGCAAGAGACCCAGTACTTC.

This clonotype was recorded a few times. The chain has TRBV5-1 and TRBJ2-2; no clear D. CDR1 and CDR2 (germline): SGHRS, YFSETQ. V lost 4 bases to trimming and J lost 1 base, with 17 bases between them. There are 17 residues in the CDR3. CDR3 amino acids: CASSHGVAVRNTGELFF. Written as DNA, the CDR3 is TGCGCCAGCAGCCACGGAGTGGCGGTTCGGAACACCGGGGAGCTGTTTTTT.

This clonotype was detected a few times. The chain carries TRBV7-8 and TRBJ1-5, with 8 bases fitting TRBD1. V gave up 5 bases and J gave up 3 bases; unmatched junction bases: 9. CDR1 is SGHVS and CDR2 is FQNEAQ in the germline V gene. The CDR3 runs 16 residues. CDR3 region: CASSPRDRPYNQPQHF. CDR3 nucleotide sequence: TGTGCCAGCAGCCCCCGGGACAGGCCCTACAATCAGCCCCAGCATTTT.

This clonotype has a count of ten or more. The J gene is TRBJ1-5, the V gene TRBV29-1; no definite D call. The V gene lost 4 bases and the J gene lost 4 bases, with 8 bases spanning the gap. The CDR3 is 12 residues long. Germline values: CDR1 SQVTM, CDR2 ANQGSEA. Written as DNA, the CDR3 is TGCAGCGTTGGGGATGGTAATCAGCCCCAGCATTTT. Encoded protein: CSVGDGNQPQHF.

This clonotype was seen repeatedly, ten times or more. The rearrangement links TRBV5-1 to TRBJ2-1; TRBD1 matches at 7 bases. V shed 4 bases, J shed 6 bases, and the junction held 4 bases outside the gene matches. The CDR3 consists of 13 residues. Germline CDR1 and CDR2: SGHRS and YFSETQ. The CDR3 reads CASSTTGVNEQFF. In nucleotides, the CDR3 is TGCGCCAGCAGCACCACAGGGGTCAATGAGCAGTTCTTC.

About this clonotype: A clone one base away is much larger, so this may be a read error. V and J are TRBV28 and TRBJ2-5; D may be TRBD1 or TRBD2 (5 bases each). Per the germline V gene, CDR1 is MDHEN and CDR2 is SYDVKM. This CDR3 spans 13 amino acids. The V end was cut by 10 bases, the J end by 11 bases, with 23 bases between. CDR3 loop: CATEGTPYNEQYF. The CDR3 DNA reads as TGTGCCACTGAGGGGACCCCCTACAATGAGCAGTACTTC.

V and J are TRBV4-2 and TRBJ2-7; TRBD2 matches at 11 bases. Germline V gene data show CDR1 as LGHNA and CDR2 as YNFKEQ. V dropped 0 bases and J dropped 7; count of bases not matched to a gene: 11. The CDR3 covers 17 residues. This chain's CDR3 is CASSQEVGELAGVEQYF. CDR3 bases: TGTGCCAGCAGCCAAGAGGTAGGGGAACTAGCGGGAGTGGAGCAGTACTTC.